Sequencing of this T cell receptor beta chain was carried out in a study of CD8+CD57+ T cells in acquired aplastic anemia. Findings and limits, study-wide: Sharing between patients and controls was observed for about 27 CD8+ CDR3 sequences.

Trimming cost V 0 bases and J 3 bases, with 10 bases left between them. The CDR3 extends over 15 amino acids. CDR1 is LNHNV, CDR2 YYDKDF, per germline (reference sequence). Patients chosen for sequencing had CD8+CD57+ cells that had expanded, as shown by flow cytometry. Notes on this clonotype: Antigen specificity is unknown.

Genomic DNA acted as the template from which TCR beta VDJ combination and CDR3 sequence profiling were carried out. MiXCR was run by TCRdb on the reads, yielding one entry per CDR3 protein. The repertoire consists of about 120,000 distinct CDR3 sequences, with 50% to 60% occurring once and the leading ten covering under 35%. The sequenced sample was sorted CD4+, CD8+, or CD8+CD57+ T cells (not recorded which) from PBMCs. The sequence was collected from a human donor with aplastic anemia. The V and J genes are TRBV15 and TRBJ2-3, with D perhaps being TRBD1 or TRBD2 (5 bases each). CDR3 nucleotide sequence: TGTGCCACCAGCAGAGATCACGGGGCTACAGATACGCAGTATTTT. Translating it yields CATSRDHGATDTQYF.